The 31 T cell receptor beta chains presented below share a single source sample, sequenced in a study of control samples from healthy donors and cancer patients. Profiled with immunoSEQ multiplex PCR; TCRdb holds only in-frame clones, not every one. The sample holds over 85,000 clones, roughly 90% seen once. Sequencing used PBMCs. The receptor set was obtained from a woman aged 55-70 years with lung cancer.

V and J are TRBV5-4 and TRBJ2-1, with TRBD1 identical over 9 bases. Trimming removed 2 bases from V and 2 bases from J; junction bases left unmatched: 2. Germline CDR1 SGHNT, CDR2 YYREEE (reference sequence). This CDR3 has 15 residues. This CDR3 reads CASSLGTGTYNEQFF. CDR3 sequence (DNA): TGTGCCAGCAGCTTAGGGACAGGGACCTACAATGAGCAGTTCTTC.

The chain recombines TRBV7-9 with TRBJ2-7; maybe TRBD2 (5 bases). This CDR3 spans 14 amino acids. The V end lost 3 bases, the J end lost 2 bases, and 11 bases lay between the germline ends. In germline, CDR1 is SEHNR, CDR2 FQNEAQ (reference sequence). CDR3 sequence reads: CASSFLEGTYEQYF. CDR3 bases: TGTGCCAGCAGCTTTTTAGAGGGTACCTACGAGCAGTACTTC.

This chain connects TRBV7-2 to TRBJ2-1; 8 bases are shared with TRBD2. The CDR3 length is 16 residues. The germline V gene has CDR1 SGHTA and CDR2 FQGNSA. V was pared by 2 bases and J by 6 bases, with 9 bases of the junction left unmatched. This CDR3 reads CASSLPYGRAGNEQFF. CDR3 coding DNA: TGTGCCAGCAGCTTACCTTACGGGAGGGCTGGCAATGAGCAGTTCTTC.

The J gene is TRBJ2-3, the V gene TRBV6-5; D is ambiguous. The CDR3 spans 12 residues. The V end was cut by 5 bases, the J end by 2 bases, with 5 bases between. Looked up from germline, CDR1 is MNHEY and CDR2 is SVGAGI. The CDR3 sequence: CASSPATDTQYF. CDR3 bases: TGTGCCAGCAGTCCGGCCACAGATACGCAGTATTTT.

The V call is TRBV4-1, the J call TRBJ2-2; D unclear. V shed 0 bases and J shed 8 bases, with 16 bases lying between them. The CDR3 loop spans 16 amino acids. Germline-derived CDR1 and CDR2 are MGHRA and YSYEKL. CDR3 amino acids: CASSQDLSPLGGELFF. Written as DNA, the CDR3 is TGCGCCAGCAGCCAAGATCTGAGTCCCCTCGGGGGGGAGCTGTTTTTT.

The genes are TRBV6-4 and TRBJ2-7, with 15 bases matching TRBD2. CDR1 MRHNA and CDR2 SNTAGT come from the germline V gene. V was clipped by 8 bases and J by 0 bases; unmatched bases: 11. This CDR3 region has 18 residues. The CDR3 sequence: CASGPGLAGGPHSYEQYF. The DNA of the CDR3 is TGTGCCAGCGGGCCGGGACTAGCGGGAGGACCCCACTCCTACGAGCAGTACTTC.

The V gene is TRBV5-1, the J gene TRBJ2-5; D may be TRBD1 (6 bases). Per the germline V gene, CDR1 is SGHRS and CDR2 is YFSETQ. The CDR3 spans 16 residues. V was cut by 4 bases and J by 1 base, with 17 bases left in between. CDR3 nucleotide sequence: TGCGCCAGCAGCCTCCTCCCCGGGACAACCCAAGAGACCCAGTACTTC. Its protein product is CASSLLPGTTQETQYF.

This clone turned up a few times. Other DNA sequences of this sample code for an identical CDR3. This sequence joins TRBV6-5 and TRBJ1-5; D call uncertain. V lost 0 bases to trimming and J lost 3 bases, with 6 bases between them. The CDR3 extends over 14 amino acids. In germline, CDR1 is MNHEY, CDR2 SVGAGI. CDR3 nucleotide sequence: TGTGCCAGCAGTTACTCCCGTTTCAATCAGCCCCAGCATTTT. This codes for CASSYSRFNQPQHF.

The J gene is TRBJ1-1, the V gene TRBV12-3 or TRBV12-4; the D is unclear. The CDR3 totals 12 residues. The V and J ends lost 7 bases and 2 bases respectively, with 8 bases between them. CDR3 protein: CASTFDNTEAFF. The CDR3 nucleotides read TGTGCCAGCACCTTCGACAACACTGAAGCTTTCTTT.

Only a few counts were recorded for this clone. The rearrangement uses TRBV11-2 and TRBJ2-7; 9 bases agree with TRBD1. The CDR3 extends over 17 amino acids. V lost 4 bases and J lost 4; bases outside the gene matches: 14. Germline V gene lookup returns CDR1 SGHAT and CDR2 FQNNGV. In DNA, the CDR3 is TGTGCCAGCAGCTACATACAGATACCGGGACAGGGTTACGAGCAGTACTTC. Translation gives CASSYIQIPGQGYEQYF.

This chain links TRBV7-9 with TRBJ1-3; tentative D call: TRBD1 (6 bases). The CDR3 spans 15 residues. With 2 bases removed from V and 2 bases from J, the gap between germline ends came to 10 bases. The germline gives CDR1 SEHNR, CDR2 FQNEAQ (reference sequence). The CDR3 nucleotides read TGTGCCAGCAGCTTAATGGGGGCAACTGGAAACACCATATATTTT. Its protein product is CASSLMGATGNTIYF.

V is TRBV19 and J is TRBJ1-6, with TRBD1 as a possible D gene (5 bases). Trimming shortened V by 3 bases and J by 5 bases, and 11 bases separated the two germline ends. Germline V gene lookup returns CDR1 LNHDA and CDR2 SQIVND (reference sequence). This CDR3 comprises 15 residues. CDR3 sequence reads: CASSIKGSNNSPLHF. In DNA form, the CDR3 reads TGTGCCAGTAGTATTAAGGGGAGTAATAATTCACCCCTCCACTTT.

J is TRBJ1-2 and V is TRBV27; D may be TRBD1 (6 bases). There are 16 residues in the CDR3. Trimming shortened V by 6 bases and J by 0 bases, and 17 bases separated the two germline ends. CDR1 is MNHEY, CDR2 SMNVEV, per germline (reference sequence). This chain's CDR3 is CASRGGVRTANYGYTF. For the CDR3, the DNA is TGTGCCAGCAGGGGTGGAGTGCGGACAGCTAACTATGGCTACACCTTC.

This chain uses TRBV30 with TRBJ1-5; no clear D. V dropped 3 bases and J dropped 5 bases, with 11 bases sitting between them. Per germline, CDR1 GTSNPN and CDR2 SVGIG (reference sequence). This CDR3 is built from 13 residues. The CDR3 nucleotides read TGTGCCTGGAGCACCCAGGCGGATCAGCCCCAGCATTTT. It codes for CAWSTQADQPQHF.

The chain joins TRBV15 to TRBJ2-7; D is uncertain. V dropped 1 base and J dropped 3 bases, with 16 bases sitting between them. CDR1 and CDR2 (germline): LNHNV, YYDKDF (reference sequence). The CDR3 contains 16 residues. The CDR3 reads CATSRVRMDSVYEQYF. The CDR3 DNA is TGTGCCACCAGCAGAGTACGTATGGATTCGGTCTACGAGCAGTACTTC.

V usage is TRBV19 and J usage is TRBJ2-7, with no clear D. The CDR3 consists of 13 residues. V dropped 9 bases and J dropped 0 bases, with 12 bases sitting between them. The germline gives CDR1 LNHDA, CDR2 SQIVND (reference sequence). The CDR3 nucleotides are TGTGCCAGCCGCGCGAGCACCTCCTACGAGCAGTACTTC. Residues: CASRASTSYEQYF.

This chain links TRBV5-8 with TRBJ2-1, with 9 positions matching TRBD2. From germline, CDR1 is SGHTS and CDR2 YDEGEE. V gave up 3 bases and J gave up 0 bases; unmatched junction bases: 7. This CDR3 has 17 residues. The CDR3 here is CASSSPWREGSYNEQFF. In DNA form, the CDR3 reads TGTGCCAGCAGCTCCCCTTGGCGGGAGGGCTCCTACAATGAGCAGTTCTTC.

The rearrangement uses TRBV28 and TRBJ2-1; the match to TRBD2 covers 9 bases. CDR1 and CDR2 from the germline V gene are MDHEN and SYDVKM. The CDR3 sequence is 16 residues long. The V segment lost 5 bases and the J segment 9 bases; nucleotides outside the gene matches: 14. DNA for the CDR3: TGTGCCAGCAGTGGGCCGACTAGCGGCGCAGGAGTTGAGCAGTTCTTC. This sequence encodes CASSGPTSGAGVEQFF.

This sequence joins TRBV5-4 and TRBJ1-2; 8 positions match TRBD1. Trimming cost V 4 bases and J 4 bases; bases outside gene matches: 18. The CDR3 sequence is 18 residues long. In germline, CDR1 is SGHNT, CDR2 YYREEE (reference sequence). CDR3 sequence (DNA): TGTGCCAGCAGCGTGGAACTCCGGACCAGGGGGCGATCCTATGGCTACACCTTC. This encodes CASSVELRTRGRSYGYTF.

This clone was found a few times. The V call is TRBV7-9, the J call TRBJ2-3, with D maybe TRBD2 (5 bases). CDR1 and CDR2 from the germline V gene are SEHNR and FQNEAQ (reference sequence). The ends were cut back, 5 bases at V and 5 bases at J, with 14 bases in the middle. The CDR3 has 14 amino acids. CDR3 sequence reads: CASSSPTSGDTQYF. CDR3 in DNA: TGTGCCAGCAGCAGTCCGACCAGCGGAGATACGCAGTATTTT.

Here the CDR3 reads CAISERATSNTEAFF. The DNA for the CDR3 is TGTGCCATCAGTGAGAGAGCGACATCGAACACTGAAGCTTTCTTT. The rearrangement uses TRBV10-3 and TRBJ1-1; unclear D gene. The CDR3 runs to 15 residues. V was pared by 2 bases and J by 1 base, with 11 bases between. The V gene's germline CDR1 is ENHRY and CDR2 SYGVKD.

This chain uses TRBV19 with TRBJ1-2; D not certain. The CDR3 runs 10 residues. V was clipped by 6 bases and J by 7 bases, with 6 bases between them. Germline-derived CDR1 and CDR2 are LNHDA and SQIVND (reference sequence). The CDR3 region is CASRFGGYTF. CDR3 bases: TGTGCCAGTAGGTTTGGTGGCTACACCTTC.

V gene TRBV3-1 (or the pseudogene TRBV3-2) combines with J gene TRBJ2-7; 10 nucleotides agree with TRBD1. The CDR3 totals 17 residues. CDR1 and CDR2 (germline): LGHDT, YNNKEL (reference sequence). Trimming at V came to 4 bases and at J to 4 bases, leaving 13 bases not matched to a gene. DNA of the CDR3: TGTGCCAGCAGCCCGAAAAGACATTCGGGACAGGGGTACGAGCAGTACTTC. It is translated as CASSPKRHSGQGYEQYF.

This chain links TRBV7-3 with TRBJ2-3; weak D call: TRBD1 (6 bases). The CDR3 length is 16 residues. CDR1 is SGHTA and CDR2 is FQGTGA in the germline V gene. V gave up 6 bases and J gave up 0 bases, with 16 bases separating them. The CDR3 DNA follows: TGTGCCAGCAGTCTGCAGCTCCAGGGGAGCACAGATACGCAGTATTTT. This translates into CASSLQLQGSTDTQYF.

The chain employs TRBV27 and TRBJ1-1, with D uncertain. The germline V gene encodes CDR1 MNHEY and CDR2 SMNVEV (reference sequence). The CDR3 runs to 14 residues. With 3 bases removed from V and 1 base from J, the gap between germline ends came to 9 bases. CDR3 residues: CASSFGRENTEAFF. CDR3 bases: TGTGCCAGCAGTTTCGGGAGGGAGAACACTGAAGCTTTCTTT.

The chain uses TRBV3-1 (or the pseudogene TRBV3-2) and TRBJ2-4; TRBD1 or TRBD2 may be the D gene (5 bases each). This CDR3 has 16 residues. The germline gives CDR1 LGHDT, CDR2 YNNKEL (reference sequence). V was clipped by 5 bases and J by 7 bases, with 21 bases between them. CDR3 DNA sequence: TGTGCCAGCAGCTCAAGAGGAGAGGGGCGCTTGAACATTCAGTACTTC. This translates into CASSSRGEGRLNIQYF.

The chain uses TRBV13 and TRBJ1-5; D ambiguous. The germline V gene has CDR1 PRHDT and CDR2 FYEKMQ (reference sequence). Trimming took 5 bases from V and 8 from J, leaving 10 bases between them. CDR3 length: 12 residues. CDR3 DNA: TGTGCCAGCAGCAACCCAATCGAGCCCCAGCATTTT. This sequence encodes CASSNPIEPQHF.

The chain recombines TRBV5-8 with TRBJ1-2; tentatively, D is TRBD1 (5 bases). The CDR3 runs 12 residues. The V end was cut by 1 base, the J end by 4 bases, with 5 bases between. Per the germline V gene, CDR1 is SGHTS and CDR2 is YDEGEE. The CDR3 spells CASSLRGYGYTF. CDR3 coding DNA: TGTGCCAGCAGCTTGAGGGGCTATGGCTACACCTTC.

J is TRBJ2-1 and V is TRBV9; 11 positions agree with TRBD2. Germline-derived CDR1 and CDR2 are SGDLS and YYNGEE. CDR3 length: 19 amino acids. The junction had 14 bases not matched to a gene; V was cut back by 2 bases and J by 4 bases. CDR3 protein: CASSVGAGIAGGRYNEQFF. CDR3 coding DNA: TGTGCCAGCAGCGTCGGAGCCGGCATAGCGGGGGGGCGGTACAATGAGCAGTTCTTC.

The chain uses TRBV5-1 and TRBJ1-1; 8 positions agree with TRBD1. This CDR3 has 15 amino acids. Germline lookup yields CDR1 SGHRS and CDR2 YFSETQ. Germline trimming cut 5 bases from V and 5 bases from J; bases unmatched to any gene: 11. CDR3 nucleotides: TGCGCCAGCAGTTCCAACCGGGACAGGACAACTGAAGCTTTCTTT. Amino acid sequence: CASSSNRDRTTEAFF.

This chain uses TRBV6-5 with TRBJ2-7; 12 bases are shared with TRBD2. Germline V gives CDR1 MNHEY, CDR2 SVGAGI. The V and J ends lost 8 bases and 6 bases, in that order; junction bases with no gene match: 11. The CDR3 spans 15 residues. CDR3 sequence: CASAYNLAGGGEQYF. The CDR3 DNA is TGTGCCAGCGCCTATAACCTAGCGGGAGGGGGCGAGCAGTACTTC.